This T cell receptor (beta chain) was identified in a study of radiotherapy plus CTLA-4 blockade in lung cancer. About the study: Overall, around 18% of patients showed an objective response, while over 30% attained disease control.

Sequencing used immunoSEQ multiplex PCR; TCRdb keeps in-frame clones, though not all of them. Among more than 40,000 clones listed, 75% to 85% were seen once. With 3 bases clipped from V and 0 bases from J, the junction kept 6 bases outside the gene matches. The germline CDR1 and CDR2 sequences are LNHDA and SQIVND (reference sequence). This CDR3 has 17 residues. Study-wide findings and caveats: The best prediction of response reportedly came from early blood T cell clone dynamics, with interferon-beta. In blood, after radiotherapy plus ipilimumab, tumor-derived TCR clones expanded.

This clone was detected only a few times. The antigen is not known. V and J are TRBV19 and TRBJ2-3; 10 bases are a match to TRBD1. Here the sequenced sample was peripheral blood, taken from a patient treated with radiotherapy plus ipilimumab. This clonotype was sampled from a human donor with non-small cell lung cancer who had stable disease on radiotherapy plus ipilimumab. The CDR3 DNA sequence: TGTGCCAGTAGTATCCGGACAGGGGGGGTTAGCACAGATACGCAGTATTTT. Translation gives CASSIRTGGVSTDTQYF.